There are many counts of the clone carrying this TCR beta chain. Germline CDR1 is MNHEY and CDR2 is SVGEGT. V dropped 6 bases and J dropped 0; count of bases not matched to a gene: 11. This CDR3 comprises 18 residues. The sample is drawn from a study of T cells in Graves' hyperthyroidism and ophthalmopathy. RNA transcripts yielded amplified TCR beta CDR3 regions. The primer set for the first-round RT-PCR of the TCR CDR3 was HTBI. TCRdb re-derived calls from the multiplex PCR reads in MiXCR, one entry per CDR3 protein. The table includes 300,000 to 450,000 distinct CDR3 sequences, roughly 20% detected once.

The V gene is TRBV6-2 or TRBV6-3, the J gene TRBJ2-3; 11 bases align to TRBD2. This TCR came from a man aged 18 to 29 with Graves' ophthalmopathy. Sequencing was performed on blood. CDR3 coding DNA: TGTGCCAGCAGACCTCCCTTGGGACTAGCGGCCAGCACAGATACGCAGTATTTT. Amino acid sequence: CASRPPLGLAASTDTQYF.